The 18 T cell receptor beta chains given below trace back to one sample, sequenced in a study of lymphopenia after photon versus proton radiotherapy. The data were produced by immunoSEQ multiplex PCR, yet TCRdb's version contains in-frame clones alone and is incomplete. The sample yields roughly 30,000 clones, roughly 87% seen once. Sample: peripheral blood, taken from a patient treated with proton-based radiotherapy. The receptors here all came from a woman aged 55-69 years with cholangiocarcinoma. Some clones in this sample may be carry-over from other donors' samples.

The V call is TRBV18, the J call TRBJ2-5; TRBD1 aligns across 8 bases. The ends lost 2 bases at V and 4 bases at J; junction bases unmatched: 3. CDR1 is KGHSH, CDR2 LQKENI, per germline. The CDR3 consists of 14 residues. CDR3 residues: CASSPTTGGETQYF. The CDR3, as DNA: TGTGCCAGCTCACCAACCACAGGGGGAGAGACCCAGTACTTC. The whole variable domain, filled in from reference TRBV18 and TRBJ2-5, reads NAGVMQNPRHLVRRRGQEARLRCSPMKGHSHVYWYRQLPEEGLKFMVYLQKENIIDESGMPKERFSAEFPKEGPSILRIQQVVRGDSAAYFCASSPTTGGETQYFGPGTRLLVL.

The chain uses TRBV7-9 and TRBJ1-4; D gene ambiguous. The CDR3 is 14 residues long. CDR1 and CDR2 (germline): SEHNR, FQNEAQ (reference sequence). Trimming cost V 6 bases and J 2 bases, with 10 bases left between them. CDR3 protein: CASRRTATNEKLFF. Written as DNA, the CDR3 is TGTGCCAGCAGACGGACGGCTACTAATGAAAAACTGTTTTTT.

V usage is TRBV2 and J usage is TRBJ2-2; D uncertain. Germline V gene sequence: CDR1 SNHLY, CDR2 FYNNEI. Trimming pared 8 bases from V and 4 bases from J, leaving 11 bases between. The CDR3 is 13 amino acids. CDR3 coding DNA: TGTGCCAGCGGGTCCTTGGGCACCGGGGAGCTGTTTTTT. Protein: CASGSLGTGELFF.

The rearrangement joins TRBV18 to TRBJ1-2; 7 positions match TRBD1. Trimming took 5 bases from V and 2 from J; bases not matched to a gene: 2. The CDR3 sequence is 13 residues long. Germline lookup yields CDR1 KGHSH and CDR2 LQKENI. The CDR3 loop reads CASSTGQNYGYTF. CDR3 bases: TGTGCCAGCTCAACGGGACAGAACTATGGCTACACCTTC.

This chain connects TRBV19 to TRBJ2-7, with TRBD2 identical over 11 bases. With 4 bases clipped from V and 2 bases from J, the junction kept 4 bases outside the gene matches. The V gene's germline CDR1 is LNHDA and CDR2 SQIVND (reference sequence). The CDR3 contains 15 residues. The CDR3, as DNA: TGTGCCAGTAGTACGGTAGCGGGAGGGCCCTACGAGCAGTACTTC. Translation: CASSTVAGGPYEQYF. The entire variable domain, with the rest obtained from reference TRBV19 and TRBJ2-7, is as follows: DGGITQSPKYLFRKEGQNVTLSCEQNLNHDAMYWYRQDPGQGLRLIYYSQIVNDFQKGDIAEGYSVSREKKESFPLTVTSAQKNPTAFYLCASSTVAGGPYEQYFGPGTRLTVT.

This chain joins TRBV14 and TRBJ1-6; 9 nucleotides align to TRBD1. The CDR3 runs 14 residues. CDR1 is SGHDN, CDR2 FVKESK, per germline. Losses at the gene ends were 3 bases for V and 10 bases for J; bases not matched to a gene: 4. Here the CDR3 DNA reads TGTGCCAGCAGCCAGACAGGGGGTTGGTCACCCCTCCACTTT. Translation gives CASSQTGGWSPLHF.

The V and J genes are TRBV27 and TRBJ2-2, with D possibly matching TRBD2 (6 bases). CDR1 and CDR2 (germline): MNHEY, SMNVEV (reference sequence). V was pared by 3 bases and J by 6 bases, with 8 bases between. This CDR3 is built from 13 residues. CDR3 sequence (DNA): TGTGCCAGCAGTTTGTGGGGGGCCGGGGAGCTGTTTTTT. Amino acids: CASSLWGAGELFF.

The rearrangement uses TRBV2 and TRBJ1-1; D is perhaps TRBD1 (6 bases). Germline V gene lookup returns CDR1 SNHLY and CDR2 FYNNEI. V was cut by 6 bases and J by 0 bases, with 17 bases left in between. The CDR3 runs 16 residues. CDR3 in amino acids: CASRAITTGLNTEAFF. The CDR3 bases are TGTGCCAGCAGAGCAATCACGACAGGCCTGAACACTGAAGCTTTCTTT. The full variable domain, its missing parts supplied by reference TRBV2 and TRBJ1-1, is EPEVTQTPSHQVTQMGQEVILRCVPISNHLYFYWYRQILGQKVEFLVSFYNNEISEKSEIFDDQFSVERPDGSNFTLKIRSTKLEDSAMYFCASRAITTGLNTEAFFGQGTRLTVV.

Concerning this clone: Other DNA sequences within the sample encode an identical CDR3. The chain uses TRBV7-6 and TRBJ2-7; D is ambiguous. V was pared by 5 bases and J by 3 bases, with 11 bases between. The CDR3 is made up of 13 amino acids. Germline CDR1 and CDR2: SGHVS and FNYEAQ. The CDR3 nucleotides read TGTGCCAGCAGCGCAGGTCCCAACTACGAGCAGTACTTC. Residues: CASSAGPNYEQYF.

V gene TRBV27 combines with J gene TRBJ2-3; D possibly corresponds to TRBD1 (5 bases). V lost 2 bases, J lost 3 bases, and 12 bases lay in between. The CDR3 totals 15 residues. Germline V gives CDR1 MNHEY, CDR2 SMNVEV (reference sequence). The CDR3 sequence: CASSLQGVFTDTQYF. CDR3 DNA sequence: TGTGCCAGCAGTTTACAGGGCGTCTTTACAGATACGCAGTATTTT.

This rearrangement joins TRBV10-1 to TRBJ2-3; D unclear. The CDR3 contains 13 residues. Trimming took off 6 bases at V and 2 bases at J, with 9 bases between the two ends. The V gene's germline CDR1 is WNHNN and CDR2 SYGVQD (reference sequence). The CDR3 is CASSPQDTDTQYF. Here the CDR3 DNA reads TGCGCCAGCAGCCCCCAGGACACAGATACGCAGTATTTT.

The chain has TRBV11-3 and TRBJ2-7, with D tentatively TRBD1 (5 bases). The CDR3 length is 14 residues. V lost 1 base to trimming and J lost 7 bases, with 14 bases between them. Germline CDR1 SGHNT, CDR2 YENEEA. CDR3 coding DNA: TGTGCCAGCAGCTTAGCTCCGGACATAGGGGAGCAGTACTTC. This encodes CASSLAPDIGEQYF.

The J gene is TRBJ2-7, the V gene TRBV11-2; 11 nucleotides align to TRBD2. The ends lost 1 base at V and 4 bases at J; junction bases unmatched: 9. This CDR3 has 17 amino acids. Germline V lookup: CDR1 SGHAT, CDR2 FQNNGV. Written as DNA, the CDR3 is TGTGCCAGCAGCTTAGGGGTTACGGCTAGCGGGAGGTACGAGCAGTACTTC. Translation gives CASSLGVTASGRYEQYF.

This chain joins TRBV5-1 and TRBJ2-3; 9 bases line up with TRBD2. V was clipped by 1 base and J by 5 bases; unmatched bases: 8. The CDR3 contains 16 residues. Germline assignment: CDR1 SGHRS and CDR2 YFSETQ. The CDR3: CASSLFAGGQVDTQYF. The CDR3 DNA is TGCGCCAGCAGCTTGTTTGCGGGGGGGCAGGTAGATACGCAGTATTTT.

The chain carries TRBV18 and TRBJ1-2; D gene ambiguous. CDR3 size: 16 residues. V was pared by 2 bases and J by 3 bases, with 16 bases between. Germline V gives CDR1 KGHSH, CDR2 LQKENI. This CDR3 is CASSPLKVLSDYGYTF. In nucleotides, the CDR3 is TGTGCCAGCTCACCATTAAAGGTGTTATCGGACTATGGCTACACCTTC.

The V and J genes are TRBV11-2 and TRBJ1-1; D gene uncertain. This CDR3 has 13 residues. Germline loops: CDR1 SGHAT, CDR2 FQNNGV. The V gene lost 5 bases and the J gene lost 0 bases, with 7 bases spanning the gap. CDR3 protein: CASSEAMNTEAFF. DNA of the CDR3: TGTGCCAGCAGCGAGGCGATGAACACTGAAGCTTTCTTT.

The rearrangement joins TRBV6-5 to TRBJ1-1; TRBD1 is a possible D gene (6 bases). CDR3 length: 13 amino acids. Germline loops: CDR1 MNHEY, CDR2 SVGAGI. V shed 8 bases and J shed 3 bases, with 13 bases lying between them. DNA of the CDR3: TGTGCCAGCCTCTCAGACAGGTACACTGAAGCTTTCTTT. Amino acid sequence: CASLSDRYTEAFF.

The genes are TRBV5-6 and TRBJ2-3; 10 nucleotides agree with TRBD2. In germline, CDR1 is SGHDT, CDR2 YYEEEE. CDR3 length: 16 residues. Germline trimming cut 4 bases from V and 2 bases from J; bases unmatched to any gene: 7. The CDR3 nucleotides are TGTGCCAGCAGCGGACAGCGGGAGGGATACACAGATACGCAGTATTTT. Amino acids: CASSGQREGYTDTQYF.